One and the same sample provided the 26 T cell receptor beta chains below, sequenced in a study of blood T cell repertoires in COVID-19. Measured with immunoSEQ multiplex PCR; TCRdb has only the in-frame clones, and not every one. The sample holds some 48,000 clones, roughly 89% seen once. Sequenced material: peripheral blood. The origin of the receptors is a woman older than 75 with acute or convalescent COVID-19.

This chain joins TRBV28 and TRBJ2-5; the match to TRBD2 covers 9 bases. CDR3 size: 16 residues. The germline gives CDR1 MDHEN, CDR2 SYDVKM. Trimming removed 11 bases from V and 2 bases from J; junction bases left unmatched: 15. DNA for the CDR3: TGTGCCGCGTGGGGGCCTCGACTAGCGGATCAAGAGACCCAGTACTTC. Translating it yields CAAWGPRLADQETQYF.

This rearrangement joins TRBV11-2 to TRBJ2-7; D perhaps matches TRBD2 (5 bases). The CDR3 runs 15 residues. Germline loops: CDR1 SGHAT, CDR2 FQNNGV. The V end was cut by 1 base, the J end by 3 bases, with 13 bases between. The CDR3 nucleotides are TGTGCCAGCAGCTTAGGTGGACTTTCCTTCTACGAGCAGTACTTC. This gives the protein CASSLGGLSFYEQYF.

The chain recombines TRBV3-1 (or the pseudogene TRBV3-2) with TRBJ2-5; a weak D match, TRBD2 (5 bases). CDR1 and CDR2 from the germline V gene are LGHDT and YNNKEL (reference sequence). Trimming stripped 4 bases from V and 1 base from J, with 19 bases between. The CDR3 loop spans 17 amino acids. DNA for the CDR3: TGTGCCAGCAGCCGGGAGACTCGCAGAGTATCCCAAGAGACCCAGTACTTC. It specifies CASSRETRRVSQETQYF.

V and J are TRBV6-1 and TRBJ1-5, with D hard to call. The CDR3 totals 12 residues. V shed 0 bases and J shed 6 bases, with 3 bases lying between them. Germline CDR1 reads MNHNS; CDR2 reads SASEGT. DNA of the CDR3: TGTGCCAGCAGTGAAGCGAGTCAGCCCCAGCATTTT. Protein sequence: CASSEASQPQHF.

The chain is built from TRBV5-1 and TRBJ2-5; D not certain. This CDR3 comprises 14 residues. Germline V gene data show CDR1 as SGHRS and CDR2 as YFSETQ. Trimming removed 1 base at V and 1 base at J, with 8 bases between. CDR3 protein: CASSLTPGQETQYF. CDR3 DNA sequence: TGCGCCAGCAGCTTGACTCCAGGCCAAGAGACCCAGTACTTC.

This clone came up once. Germline is not matched at one junction end, which may reflect a read error. The chain links TRBV5-1 to TRBJ2-1; tentatively, D is TRBD2 (5 bases). Germline-derived CDR1 and CDR2 are SGHRS and YFSETQ. The CDR3 runs 14 residues. The CDR3 loop is CASSLVGDYDEQFF. CDR3 bases: TGCGCCAGCAGCTTGGTAGGCGACTACGATGAGCAGTTCTTC.

V usage is TRBV4-1 and J usage is TRBJ1-2, with D hard to call. Germline V gene lookup returns CDR1 MGHRA and CDR2 YSYEKL. V lost 4 bases and J lost 8, with 20 bases in between. The CDR3 contains 15 residues. The chain's CDR3 is CASSPERAQLGGYTF. For the CDR3, the DNA is TGCGCCAGCAGCCCGGAGAGGGCCCAACTAGGAGGCTACACCTTC.

The genes are TRBV9 and TRBJ1-3; D is unclear. Per germline, CDR1 SGDLS and CDR2 YYNGEE. The CDR3 runs to 16 residues. The ends were cut back, 0 bases at V and 2 bases at J, with 12 bases in the middle. The CDR3 DNA sequence: TGTGCCAGCAGCGTAGGGAGCAGCACTCCTGGAAACACCATATATTTT. Translating gives CASSVGSSTPGNTIYF. The full variable domain, with the rest looked up from reference TRBV9 and TRBJ1-3, is DSGVTQTPKHLITATGQRVTLRCSPRSGDLSVYWYQQSLDQGLQFLIQYYNGEERAKGNILERFSAQQFPDLHSELNLSSLELGDSALYFCASSVGSSTPGNTIYFGEGSWLTVV.

The V gene is TRBV19, the J gene TRBJ1-5, with a possible D match to TRBD1 (6 bases). The CDR3 loop spans 15 amino acids. CDR1 and CDR2 from the germline V gene are LNHDA and SQIVND (reference sequence). Trimming removed 4 bases from V and 5 bases from J, with 15 bases in between. CDR3 sequence: CASSTSGGGYQPQHF. As DNA, the CDR3 is TGTGCCAGTAGTACCTCCGGGGGGGGCTATCAGCCCCAGCATTTT.

The chain employs TRBV5-6 and TRBJ2-5; D perhaps matches TRBD1 (6 bases). The CDR3 consists of 14 residues. V dropped 3 bases and J dropped 5 bases, with 14 bases sitting between them. Germline lookup yields CDR1 SGHDT and CDR2 YYEEEE. This CDR3 reads CASSSLQGGETQYF. The CDR3 nucleotides are TGTGCCAGCAGCTCCTTACAGGGCGGGGAGACCCAGTACTTC.

The chain employs TRBV6-5 and TRBJ1-3; 7 bases are shared with TRBD1. The CDR3 is 15 residues long. Per the germline V gene, CDR1 is MNHEY and CDR2 is SVGAGI. With 8 bases clipped from V and 4 bases from J, the junction kept 11 bases outside the gene matches. CDR3 bases: TGTGCCAGCTGGGACAGTCTTAGGTCCGGAAACACCATATATTTT. Translation gives CASWDSLRSGNTIYF.

This clone appeared once. The chain uses TRBV4-1 and TRBJ1-2; TRBD1 matches 10 bases. This CDR3 has 16 residues. The V segment lost 3 bases and the J segment 4 bases; nucleotides outside the gene matches: 8. In germline, CDR1 is MGHRA, CDR2 YSYEKL. The CDR3 sequence: CASSQGDRGLAYGYTF. In nucleotides, the CDR3 is TGCGCCAGCAGCCAGGGCGACAGGGGGCTGGCCTATGGCTACACCTTC.

This clone was observed once. The V call is TRBV5-4, the J call TRBJ1-1; 12 nucleotides agree with TRBD1. Unmatched junction bases numbered 6, after V lost 7 bases and J lost 8 bases. The CDR3 length is 13 residues. Germline CDR1 reads SGHNT; CDR2 reads YYREEE (reference sequence). CDR3 region: CASGGTGGKEAFF. CDR3 DNA sequence: TGTGCCAGCGGGGGGACAGGGGGCAAAGAAGCTTTCTTT.

V is TRBV5-5 and J is TRBJ2-2; 7 nucleotides match TRBD2. J gave up 8 bases and V 1 base, and 2 bases lay outside the gene matches. Per germline, CDR1 SGHKS and CDR2 YYEKEE (reference sequence). The CDR3 has 13 residues. This chain's CDR3 is CASSLREVGELFF. DNA for the CDR3: TGTGCCAGCAGCTTGCGGGAGGTGGGGGAGCTGTTTTTT.

The chain recombines TRBV3-1 (or the pseudogene TRBV3-2) with TRBJ2-7; 9 nucleotides match TRBD1. Germline CDR1 reads LGHDT; CDR2 reads YNNKEL (reference sequence). With 0 bases clipped from V and 4 bases from J, the junction kept 7 bases outside the gene matches. The CDR3 has 16 residues. The CDR3 DNA is TGTGCCAGCAGCCAAGATCGGGGACAGGGTTGGTACGAGCAGTACTTC. It translates to CASSQDRGQGWYEQYF.

This clone came up a few times. The chain uses TRBV5-1 and TRBJ1-5, with TRBD1 as a possible D gene (6 bases). V was clipped by 4 bases and J by 4 bases, with 15 bases between them. Germline-derived CDR1 and CDR2 are SGHRS and YFSETQ. The CDR3 runs to 15 residues. In nucleotides, the CDR3 is TGCGCCAGCAGCCCTTTCGGGACATCGAATCAGCCCCAGCATTTT. It encodes CASSPFGTSNQPQHF.

Details on this clone: A junction end diverges from the germline sequence, so it may reflect a read error. The V call is TRBV5-1, the J call TRBJ2-2; 9 bases agree with TRBD1. CDR1 and CDR2 from the germline V gene are SGHRS and YFSETQ. The CDR3 runs 15 residues. CDR3 DNA: TGCGCAAGCACTTATATCGGGACAGGGTCCGGGGAGCTGTTTTTT. Translated: CASTYIGTGSGELFF.

J is TRBJ2-7 and V is TRBV3-1 (or the pseudogene TRBV3-2), with 8 bases lining up with TRBD2. CDR1 LGHDT and CDR2 YNNKEL come from the germline V gene (reference sequence). This CDR3 region has 15 residues. V lost 0 bases, J lost 2 bases, and 3 bases stayed unmatched. The CDR3 DNA reads as TGTGCCAGCAGCCAAGACACTAGCGGCACCTACGAGCAGTACGTC. Translation gives CASSQDTSGTYEQYV.

The chain joins TRBV7-9 to TRBJ1-1; maybe TRBD1 (5 bases). V was trimmed by 4 bases and J by 1 base, leaving 7 bases between them. Germline V lookup: CDR1 SEHNR, CDR2 FQNEAQ (reference sequence). The CDR3 is 13 amino acids. The CDR3 sequence: CASSSQGNTEAFF. As DNA, the CDR3 is TGTGCCAGCAGCTCGCAGGGGAACACTGAAGCTTTCTTT. Filled out from reference TRBV7-9 and TRBJ1-1, the complete variable domain reads DTGVSQNPRHKITKRGQNVTFRCDPISEHNRLYWYRQTLGQGPEFLTYFQNEAQLEKSRLLSDRFSAERPKGSFSTLEIQRTEQGDSAMYLCASSSQGNTEAFFGQGTRLTVV.

With respect to this clone: Mismatch with germline at one junction end may stem from a read error. This chain uses TRBV30 with TRBJ2-3; perhaps TRBD1 as D (5 bases). The CDR3 covers 14 residues. Germline CDR1 is GTSNPN and CDR2 is SVGIG (reference sequence). CDR3 sequence reads: CAWSSGLNTDTQCF. Written as DNA, the CDR3 is TGTGCCTGGAGCTCAGGGTTGAACACAGATACGCAGTGTTTT.

CDR3 nucleotides: TGTGCCAGCAGTATACAAGGCGGGGGCTACGAGCAGTACGTC. It encodes CASSIQGGGYEQYV. The rearrangement uses TRBV2 and TRBJ2-7, with TRBD2 identical over 7 bases. V gave up 5 bases and J gave up 3 bases; unmatched junction bases: 7. The CDR3 consists of 14 residues. From germline, CDR1 is SNHLY and CDR2 FYNNEI.

The rearrangement links TRBV6-5 to TRBJ2-7, with 9 bases matching TRBD1. J was trimmed by 5 bases and V by 8 bases; bases with no gene match: 4. The CDR3 has 12 amino acids. CDR1 MNHEY and CDR2 SVGAGI come from the germline V gene. CDR3 residues: CASDRGNNEQYV. The CDR3 nucleotides read TGTGCCAGCGACAGGGGGAACAACGAGCAGTACGTC.

The J gene is TRBJ2-2, the V gene TRBV2; the D is unclear. V was cut by 4 bases and J by 5 bases, with 11 bases left in between. The CDR3 spans 14 residues. Germline V gives CDR1 SNHLY, CDR2 FYNNEI. This chain's CDR3 is CASSALTDTGELFF. The CDR3 DNA reads as TGTGCCAGCAGTGCCCTCACAGATACCGGGGAGCTGTTTTTT.

V is TRBV6-5 and J is TRBJ2-6, with TRBD1 matching over 7 bases. The germline V gene encodes CDR1 MNHEY and CDR2 SVGAGI. This CDR3 comprises 15 residues. V dropped 6 bases and J dropped 0; count of bases not matched to a gene: 2. CDR3 region: CASRRQGSGANVLTF. The CDR3 DNA sequence: TGTGCCAGCAGGCGACAGGGCTCTGGGGCCAACGTCCTGACTTTC.

As concerns this clone: Different DNA sequences within this sample yield the same CDR3. The genes are TRBV5-1 and TRBJ2-7, with TRBD2 as a possible D gene (6 bases). The CDR3 consists of 16 residues. Germline CDR1 SGHRS, CDR2 YFSETQ. CDR3 amino acids: CASRPSPSASAEEQYV. The DNA of the CDR3 is TGCGCCAGCAGACCCTCTCCTAGCGCGAGCGCGGAGGAGCAATACGTC.

The chain uses TRBV6-1 and TRBJ1-2, with 7 bases matching TRBD1. The CDR3 length is 14 residues. Germline CDR1 MNHNS, CDR2 SASEGT. Losses at the gene ends were 1 base for V and 3 bases for J; bases not matched to a gene: 2. CDR3 coding DNA: TGTGCCAGCAGTGAAGGGGGGACAGACTATGGCTACACCTTC. It is translated as CASSEGGTDYGYTF.